One and the same sample provided the 12 T cell receptor beta chains below, sequenced in a study of post-analysis software for immune sequencing data. Regarding the study as a whole: Roughly five TRBV segments appeared more often in patients than in controls, and TRBV5-6, TRBV5-1 and TRBV20-1 were among these.

TCR beta libraries were prepared from cDNA with unique molecular identifiers. One entry per CDR3 protein, called by TCRdb with MiXCR from the PCR reads. Of roughly 870,000 distinct CDR3 sequences in the sample, roughly 50% were seen once. Their antigens are not known. Sequenced material: blood. These receptors were taken from a girl under 18 with multiple sclerosis.

V and J are TRBV6-6 and TRBJ2-7, with 7 positions matching TRBD2. In germline, CDR1 is MNHNY, CDR2 SVGAGI (reference sequence). V was clipped by 2 bases and J by 2 bases; unmatched bases: 6. The CDR3 contains 15 residues. In nucleotides, the CDR3 is TGTGCCAGCAGTTACCGCGCGGGAGTAGCCTACGAGCAGTACTTC. Translation gives CASSYRAGVAYEQYF.

V gene TRBV6-1 combines with J gene TRBJ1-2; D gene unclear. In germline, CDR1 is MNHNS, CDR2 SASEGT. The V and J ends lost 4 bases and 11 bases respectively, with 11 bases between them. The CDR3 is 11 amino acids. CDR3 coding DNA: TGTGCCAGCAGTGCTTCCGGAAGGTACACCTTC. This encodes CASSASGRYTF.

This chain uses TRBV20-1 with TRBJ2-7, with 11 positions matching TRBD1. This CDR3 region has 14 residues. Germline V gene sequence: CDR1 DFQATT, CDR2 SNEGSKA (reference sequence). The ends lost 4 bases at V and 2 bases at J; junction bases unmatched: 4. The CDR3 DNA reads as TGCAGTGCTATTGGGACAGGGGGGACCTACGAGCAGTACTTC. Protein sequence: CSAIGTGGTYEQYF.

The V and J genes are TRBV7-9 and TRBJ2-3; the D gene could be TRBD1 or TRBD2 (6 bases each). The V gene's germline CDR1 is SEHNR and CDR2 FQNEAQ (reference sequence). V was shortened by 4 bases and J by 2 bases, with 13 bases between the two germline ends. The CDR3 has 15 residues. The CDR3 region is CASSWGASLTDTQYF. The CDR3, as DNA: TGTGCCAGCAGCTGGGGGGCGTCTCTCACAGATACGCAGTATTTT.

This clonotype has only a few counts. The chain combines TRBV6-5 with TRBJ2-7; no definite D call. CDR1 and CDR2 (germline): MNHEY, SVGAGI. Trimming removed 5 bases at V and 3 bases at J, with 11 bases between. The CDR3 extends over 13 amino acids. The CDR3 loop reads CASSRQEIYEQYF. Here the CDR3 DNA reads TGTGCCAGCAGTCGGCAAGAGATCTACGAGCAGTACTTC.

The chain uses TRBV9 and TRBJ2-7, with D unclear. Germline V gene sequence: CDR1 SGDLS, CDR2 YYNGEE. The CDR3 has 14 amino acids. The ends were cut back, 3 bases at V and 4 bases at J, with 14 bases in the middle. The CDR3 nucleotides are TGTGCCAGCAGCGCCACCCCCGTTGGGTACGAGCAGTACTTC. Amino acids: CASSATPVGYEQYF. The full variable domain, its missing parts supplied by reference TRBV9 and TRBJ2-7, is DSGVTQTPKHLITATGQRVTLRCSPRSGDLSVYWYQQSLDQGLQFLIQYYNGEERAKGNILERFSAQQFPDLHSELNLSSLELGDSALYFCASSATPVGYEQYFGPGTRLTVT.

This chain links TRBV20-1 with TRBJ2-2; TRBD1 aligns across 8 bases. CDR3 size: 13 residues. The junction had 3 bases not matched to a gene; V was cut back by 5 bases and J by 4 bases. Germline lookup yields CDR1 DFQATT and CDR2 SNEGSKA (reference sequence). The CDR3 DNA reads TGCAGTGCTTGGACAGGGTCCACCGGGGAGCTGTTTTTT. This gives the protein CSAWTGSTGELFF.

This clonotype was observed once. V and J are TRBV14 and TRBJ2-7, with 13 bases identical to TRBD2. The V gene's germline CDR1 is SGHDN and CDR2 FVKESK. The CDR3 runs 15 residues. The V and J ends lost 4 bases and 4 bases, in that order; junction bases with no gene match: 4. The CDR3 DNA follows: TGTGCCAGCAGCCGGACTAGCGGGAGCTTGTACGAGCAGTACTTC. Its protein is CASSRTSGSLYEQYF.

V gene TRBV20-1 combines with J gene TRBJ1-5, with D perhaps TRBD1 (6 bases). CDR1 is DFQATT and CDR2 is SNEGSKA in the germline V gene (reference sequence). The CDR3 loop spans 14 amino acids. Trimming shortened V by 0 bases and J by 7 bases, and 13 bases separated the two germline ends. Here the CDR3 DNA reads TGCAGTGCTAGAGATCCAGGGGCCCGGCAGCCCCAGCATTTT. Translating it yields CSARDPGARQPQHF.

This clonotype showed up just a few times. The V call is TRBV15, the J call TRBJ2-1; 12 positions agree with TRBD2. Trimming cost V 5 bases and J 10 bases; bases outside gene matches: 3. The germline V gene encodes CDR1 LNHNV and CDR2 YYDKDF (reference sequence). This CDR3 contains 13 residues. The CDR3 loop is CATSRLAGEEQFF. DNA for the CDR3: TGTGCCACCAGCCGACTAGCGGGAGAGGAGCAGTTCTTC.

This clonotype was detected only a few times. The V call is TRBV7-2, the J call TRBJ2-5, with 7 positions matching TRBD2. CDR3 length equals 11 residues. V lost 5 bases to trimming and J lost 11 bases; unmatched junction nucleotides: 5. Germline lookup yields CDR1 SGHTA and CDR2 FQGNSA. The DNA for the CDR3 is TGTGCCAGCAGCGGACGGGGGGAGCAGTACTTC. Encoded protein: CASSGRGEQYF. Together with reference TRBV7-2 and TRBJ2-5, the CDR3 gives the full variable domain: GAGVSQSPSNKVTEKGKDVELRCDPISGHTALYWYRQSLGQGLEFLIYFQGNSAPDKSGLPSDRFSAERTGGSVSTLTIQRTQQEDSAVYLCASSGRGEQYFGPGTRLLVL.

This chain connects TRBV6-6 to TRBJ2-1, with D possibly being TRBD1 (6 bases). The CDR3 is made up of 16 amino acids. Germline CDR1 and CDR2: MNHNY and SVGAGI (reference sequence). The germline V and J ends were trimmed by 7 bases and 8 bases, with 24 bases remaining between them. The CDR3, as DNA: TGTGCCAGCACCGAGGGGGTCAGGCCGGGGCCGGATGAGCAGTTCTTC. As protein: CASTEGVRPGPDEQFF.